What follows are 26 T cell receptor beta chains derived from one specimen sequenced in a study of technical replicates of blood from several donors. Assay used: immunoSEQ multiplex PCR; TCRdb lists only in-frame clones, some missing. Of tens of thousands of clones in the sample, approximately 94% were seen once. The material sequenced was T cells isolated from PBMCs. Every receptor here comes from a human donor in good health.

V and J are TRBV6-1 and TRBJ2-5; 7 nucleotides agree with TRBD2. The CDR3 is made up of 14 amino acids. Germline V CDR1 and CDR2: MNHNS, SASEGT. With 8 bases clipped from V and 2 bases from J, the junction kept 8 bases outside the gene matches. CDR3 bases: TGTGCCAGCGGACATAGCGGGTATCAAGAGACCCAGTACTTC. Amino acid sequence: CASGHSGYQETQYF.

V is TRBV21-1 and J is TRBJ1-1; the table's D call of TRBD1 was not tested on the DNA. TRBV21-1 is deemed a pseudogene. The CDR3 is made up of 15 amino acids. CDR3 protein: CASSNPDRVDTEAFF. The DNA of the CDR3 is TGTGCCAGCAGCAATCCCGACAGGGTGGACACTGAAGCTTTCTTT.

This chain links TRBV19 with TRBJ1-1; D possibly corresponds to TRBD1 (6 bases). V was pared by 0 bases and J by 9 bases, with 11 bases between. The CDR3 covers 13 residues. Germline V gene data show CDR1 as LNHDA and CDR2 as SQIVND (reference sequence). The CDR3 loop is CASSIEQGSQAFF. CDR3 DNA: TGTGCCAGTAGTATAGAACAGGGTTCGCAAGCTTTCTTT.

The CDR3 is CASSELATGTYTDTQYF. CDR3 sequence (DNA): TGTGCCAGCAGCGAACTAGCGACAGGAACTTACACAGATACGCAGTATTTT. The J gene is TRBJ2-3, the V gene TRBV9; D may be TRBD2 (7 bases). Germline V lookup: CDR1 SGDLS, CDR2 YYNGEE. V lost 3 bases and J 2 bases, leaving 19 bases between the germline ends. The CDR3 extends over 17 amino acids.

The V call is TRBV5-6, the J call TRBJ2-1, with D tentatively TRBD2 (6 bases). The CDR3 covers 15 residues. Between the trimmed V and J ends, which lost 5 bases and 9 bases, there was a span of 21 bases. CDR1 is SGHDT and CDR2 is YYEEEE in the germline V gene. CDR3 region: CASSPAGTPVPEQFF. The CDR3 DNA reads TGTGCCAGCAGTCCGGCCGGGACTCCCGTCCCTGAGCAGTTCTTC.

V gene TRBV30 combines with J gene TRBJ2-3; TRBD1 is a possible D gene (7 bases). The V end was cut by 8 bases, the J end by 5 bases, with 20 bases between. Germline-derived CDR1 and CDR2 are GTSNPN and SVGIG (reference sequence). The CDR3 loop spans 14 amino acids. The CDR3 sequence: CASNRGLTLDTQYF. CDR3 nucleotides: TGTGCCAGTAACAGGGGACTTACCCTAGATACGCAGTATTTT. The full variable domain, with the rest looked up from reference TRBV30 and TRBJ2-3, is SQTIHQWPATLVQPVGSPLSLECTVEGTSNPNLYWYRQAAGRGLQLLFYSVGIGQISSEVPQNLSASRPQDRQFILSSKKLLLSDSGFYLCASNRGLTLDTQYFGPGTRLTVL.

The rearrangement links TRBV19 to TRBJ1-1, with D unresolved. The germline gives CDR1 LNHDA, CDR2 SQIVND (reference sequence). Trimming cost V 1 base and J 0 bases, with 9 bases left between them. The CDR3 runs to 15 residues. The CDR3: CASSIVAQLNTEAFF. CDR3 sequence (DNA): TGTGCCAGTAGTATAGTTGCACAGCTGAACACTGAAGCTTTCTTT.

The chain couples TRBV7-8 to TRBJ1-1, with TRBD1 matching 8 bases. V gave up 3 bases and J gave up 1 base; unmatched junction bases: 10. The CDR3 is made up of 17 amino acids. CDR1 is SGHVS and CDR2 is FQNEAQ in the germline V gene. The CDR3 protein is CASSFQPPGTGNTEAFF. The CDR3 nucleotides read TGTGCCAGCAGCTTTCAGCCCCCCGGGACAGGGAACACTGAAGCTTTCTTT.

This chain connects TRBV5-4 to TRBJ2-7, with D tentatively TRBD1 (8 bases). The CDR3 has 17 amino acids. Trimming pared 2 bases from V and 3 bases from J, leaving 21 bases between. Germline loops: CDR1 SGHNT, CDR2 YYREEE (reference sequence). The CDR3: CASSFGGQGLIFYEQYF. CDR3 nucleotides: TGTGCCAGCAGCTTTGGAGGACAGGGACTAATTTTCTACGAGCAGTACTTC.

This sequence joins TRBV27 and TRBJ2-7, with 7 bases lining up with TRBD1. CDR3 length equals 13 residues. The V and J ends lost 4 bases and 2 bases, in that order; junction bases with no gene match: 2. Germline CDR1 MNHEY, CDR2 SMNVEV (reference sequence). The CDR3 nucleotides read TGTGCCAGCAGTTCGGGACAGACCTACGAGCAGTACTTC. Its translation is CASSSGQTYEQYF.

A remark on this clone: This sample includes further DNA sequences coding for the same CDR3. The chain is built from TRBV19 and TRBJ1-1; the D is unclear. The germline V gene has CDR1 LNHDA and CDR2 SQIVND (reference sequence). There are 13 residues in the CDR3. With 1 base removed from V and 0 bases from J, the gap between germline ends came to 3 bases. In nucleotides, the CDR3 is TGTGCCAGTAGTATAGGAGTGAACACTGAAGCTTTCTTT. Translation gives CASSIGVNTEAFF.

This sequence joins TRBV30 and TRBJ1-2; TRBD1 matches at 7 bases. The CDR3 is 14 amino acids. Germline trimming cut 0 bases from V and 5 bases from J; bases unmatched to any gene: 6. The germline V gene encodes CDR1 GTSNPN and CDR2 SVGIG (reference sequence). Here the CDR3 reads CAWSVETGLYGYTF. CDR3 DNA sequence: TGTGCCTGGAGTGTAGAGACAGGGTTATATGGCTACACCTTC.

The V gene is TRBV11-2, the J gene TRBJ1-1, with D unresolved. Per the germline V gene, CDR1 is SGHAT and CDR2 is FQNNGV. Trimming removed 5 bases at V and 0 bases at J, with 7 bases between. The CDR3 consists of 13 residues. The CDR3 nucleotides read TGTGCCAGCAGCGGGAGCATGAACACTGAAGCTTTCTTT. Amino acids: CASSGSMNTEAFF.

The chain carries TRBV9 and TRBJ2-2; 7 bases are a match to TRBD2. V gave up 2 bases and J gave up 5 bases; unmatched junction bases: 0. Per the germline V gene, CDR1 is SGDLS and CDR2 is YYNGEE. This CDR3 region has 13 residues. The CDR3 here is CASSVSGTGELFF. CDR3 bases: TGTGCCAGCAGCGTTAGCGGGACCGGGGAGCTGTTTTTT.

The J gene is TRBJ1-2, the V gene TRBV30, with D perhaps TRBD1 (5 bases). Trimming pared 7 bases from V and 5 bases from J, leaving 20 bases between. The germline CDR1 and CDR2 sequences are GTSNPN and SVGIG (reference sequence). The CDR3 extends over 14 amino acids. The CDR3 sequence: CASYLDRNPYGYTF. CDR3 DNA sequence: TGTGCCTCCTACCTTGACAGAAACCCTTATGGCTACACCTTC.

This chain uses TRBV5-4 with TRBJ2-7; 9 bases map to TRBD1. Germline V gene sequence: CDR1 SGHNT, CDR2 YYREEE (reference sequence). CDR3 size: 13 residues. The ends lost 7 bases at V and 5 bases at J; junction bases unmatched: 7. Here the CDR3 reads CASQRDRAHEQYF. The CDR3 nucleotides are TGTGCCAGCCAAAGGGACAGGGCTCACGAGCAGTACTTC.

This chain connects TRBV5-1 to TRBJ2-2; no definite D call. CDR1 is SGHRS and CDR2 is YFSETQ in the germline V gene. Trimming removed 2 bases at V and 2 bases at J, with 10 bases between. The CDR3 sequence is 15 residues long. The CDR3 bases are TGCGCCAGCAGCTTTGCAGGTTCTAACACCGGGGAGCTGTTTTTT. Its translation: CASSFAGSNTGELFF.

V is TRBV5-5 and J is TRBJ2-7; D possibly corresponds to TRBD2 (6 bases). Trimming cost V 2 bases and J 2 bases, with 11 bases left between them. The CDR3 is made up of 14 amino acids. Germline values: CDR1 SGHKS, CDR2 YYEKEE (reference sequence). CDR3 protein: CASSLPSAAYEQYF. The CDR3 bases are TGTGCCAGCAGCTTACCTAGCGCTGCCTACGAGCAGTACTTC.

The chain is built from TRBV9 and TRBJ2-1; 8 bases agree with TRBD2. The CDR3 totals 15 residues. With 0 bases clipped from V and 3 bases from J, the junction kept 2 bases outside the gene matches. Germline lookup yields CDR1 SGDLS and CDR2 YYNGEE. The CDR3 sequence: CASSVGAGDYNEQFF. The CDR3 DNA sequence: TGTGCCAGCAGCGTAGGAGCGGGAGACTACAATGAGCAGTTCTTC.

V usage is TRBV27 and J usage is TRBJ1-1; D is unclear. V lost 2 bases, J lost 0 bases, and 4 bases lay in between. Germline V gene sequence: CDR1 MNHEY, CDR2 SMNVEV (reference sequence). This CDR3 is 13 amino acids long. CDR3 protein: CASSLNMNTEAFF. CDR3 DNA: TGTGCCAGCAGTTTAAACATGAACACTGAAGCTTTCTTT.

This clone was counted a single time. The chain is built from TRBV6-5 and TRBJ2-7, with 11 bases identical to TRBD2. V shed 5 bases, J shed 7 bases, and the junction held 7 bases outside the gene matches. Germline V gene data show CDR1 as MNHEY and CDR2 as SVGAGI. The CDR3 extends over 14 amino acids. CDR3 loop: CASSPGLADPEQYF. The DNA of the CDR3 is TGTGCCAGCAGTCCGGGACTAGCGGACCCTGAGCAGTACTTC.

The chain employs TRBV27 and TRBJ1-2; unclear D gene. CDR3 length: 14 amino acids. The V and J ends lost 2 bases and 4 bases respectively, with 11 bases between them. Germline CDR1 is MNHEY and CDR2 is SMNVEV (reference sequence). The CDR3 bases are TGTGCCAGCAGTTTAACCCCCGAGATCTATGGCTACACCTTC. It encodes CASSLTPEIYGYTF.

The J gene is TRBJ2-1, the V gene TRBV2; 8 bases align to TRBD1. Germline V gives CDR1 SNHLY, CDR2 FYNNEI. Losses at the gene ends were 7 bases for V and 10 bases for J; bases not matched to a gene: 3. The CDR3 runs 11 residues. This chain's CDR3 is CASNDRGEQFF. The CDR3 coding sequence is TGTGCCAGCAATGACAGGGGAGAGCAGTTCTTC.

The rearrangement joins TRBV18 to TRBJ1-1, with D hard to call. The CDR3 contains 17 residues. The V gene lost 3 bases and the J gene lost 1 base, with 18 bases spanning the gap. Germline values: CDR1 KGHSH, CDR2 LQKENI. This chain's CDR3 is CASSPPGYSTTNTEAFF. Written as DNA, the CDR3 is TGTGCCAGCTCACCGCCAGGTTATTCGACTACGAACACTGAAGCTTTCTTT.

The rearrangement uses TRBV5-6 and TRBJ2-3, with 9 positions matching TRBD1. V trimming: 1 base; J trimming: 3 bases; junction bases outside the gene matches: 9. This CDR3 has 17 amino acids. Germline V gene data show CDR1 as SGHDT and CDR2 as YYEEEE. Written as DNA, the CDR3 is TGTGCCAGCAGCTTGAATCTAGGGGACAGGGCGACAGATACGCAGTATTTT. It is translated as CASSLNLGDRATDTQYF.

The chain is built from TRBV28 and TRBJ2-7; 7 nucleotides match TRBD2. Germline CDR1 and CDR2: MDHEN and SYDVKM. J gave up 4 bases and V 3 bases, and 3 bases lay outside the gene matches. This CDR3 comprises 13 residues. CDR3 sequence: CASSFAGVYEQYF. The CDR3 nucleotides read TGTGCCAGCAGTTTCGCGGGAGTATACGAGCAGTACTTC.